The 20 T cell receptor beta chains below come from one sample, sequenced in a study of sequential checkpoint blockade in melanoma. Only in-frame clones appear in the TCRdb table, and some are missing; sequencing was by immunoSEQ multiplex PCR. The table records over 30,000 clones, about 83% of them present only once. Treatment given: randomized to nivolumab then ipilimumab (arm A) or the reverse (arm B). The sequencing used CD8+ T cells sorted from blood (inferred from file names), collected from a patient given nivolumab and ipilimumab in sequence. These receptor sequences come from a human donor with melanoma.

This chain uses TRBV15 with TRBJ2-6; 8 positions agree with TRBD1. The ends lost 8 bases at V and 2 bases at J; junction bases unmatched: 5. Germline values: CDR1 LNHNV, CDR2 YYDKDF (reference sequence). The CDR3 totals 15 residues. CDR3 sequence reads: CATSDRDAGANVLTF. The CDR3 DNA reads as TGTGCCACCTCGGACAGGGACGCTGGGGCCAACGTCCTGACTTTC.

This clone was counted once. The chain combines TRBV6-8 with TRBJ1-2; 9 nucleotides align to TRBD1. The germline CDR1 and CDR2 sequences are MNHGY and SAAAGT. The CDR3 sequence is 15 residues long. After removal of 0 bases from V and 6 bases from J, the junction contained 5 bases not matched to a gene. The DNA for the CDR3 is TGTGCCAGCAGTTACTCGAATAGGACAGGGGATGGCTACACCTTC. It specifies CASSYSNRTGDGYTF.

Written as DNA, the CDR3 is TGTGCCAGCAGTTACTCCCAGGGCGGGAACACTGAAGCTTTCTTT. Translated, it gives CASSYSQGGNTEAFF. V usage is TRBV6-5 and J usage is TRBJ1-1; perhaps TRBD1 as D (5 bases). Trimming took off 0 bases at V and 1 base at J, with 9 bases between the two ends. Germline CDR1 is MNHEY and CDR2 is SVGAGI. This CDR3 comprises 15 residues.

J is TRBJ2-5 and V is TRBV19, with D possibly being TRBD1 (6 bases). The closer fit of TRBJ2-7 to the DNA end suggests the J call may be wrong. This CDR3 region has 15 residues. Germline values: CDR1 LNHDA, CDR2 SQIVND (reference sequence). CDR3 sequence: CASSIVPTGYDEQYF. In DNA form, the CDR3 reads TGTGCCAGTAGTATAGTCCCCACAGGGTACGACGAGCAGTACTTC.

The CDR3 reads CASSNFLGDNTDTQYF. The DNA for the CDR3 is TGTGCCAGCAGTAACTTCCTTGGGGACAACACAGATACGCAGTATTTT. The rearrangement uses TRBV27 and TRBJ2-3, with D perhaps matching TRBD1 (6 bases). V was shortened by 5 bases and J by 2 bases, with 17 bases between the two germline ends. This CDR3 is 16 amino acids long. Germline V gene lookup returns CDR1 MNHEY and CDR2 SMNVEV (reference sequence).

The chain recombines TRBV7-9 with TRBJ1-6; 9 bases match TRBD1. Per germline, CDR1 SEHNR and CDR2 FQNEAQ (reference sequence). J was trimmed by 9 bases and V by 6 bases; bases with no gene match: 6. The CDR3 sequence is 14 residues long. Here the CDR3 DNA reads TGTGCCAGCAGTTCCGGACAGGGGTTTTCACCCCTCCACTTT. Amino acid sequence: CASSSGQGFSPLHF.

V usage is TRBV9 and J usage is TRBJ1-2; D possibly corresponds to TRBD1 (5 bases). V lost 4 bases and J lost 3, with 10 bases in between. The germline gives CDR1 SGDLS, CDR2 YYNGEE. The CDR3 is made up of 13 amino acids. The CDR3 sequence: CASSTGGDYGYTF. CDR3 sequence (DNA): TGTGCCAGCAGCACCGGAGGGGACTATGGCTACACCTTC.

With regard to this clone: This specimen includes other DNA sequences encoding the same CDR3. DNA for the CDR3: TGCGCCAGCAGCTTAGGGACTAGGGACACAGATACGCAGTATTTT. It yields the protein CASSLGTRDTDTQYF. V is TRBV5-1 and J is TRBJ2-3; 8 positions agree with TRBD2. The CDR3 is 15 residues long. Germline loops: CDR1 SGHRS, CDR2 YFSETQ. V shed 2 bases, J shed 2 bases, and the junction held 4 bases outside the gene matches.

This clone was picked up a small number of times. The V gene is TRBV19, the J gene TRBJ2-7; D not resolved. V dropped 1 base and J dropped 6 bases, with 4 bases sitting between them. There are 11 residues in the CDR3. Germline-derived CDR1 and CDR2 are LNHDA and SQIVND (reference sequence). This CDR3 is CASSIGAEQYF. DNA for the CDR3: TGTGCCAGTAGTATAGGAGCCGAGCAGTACTTC.

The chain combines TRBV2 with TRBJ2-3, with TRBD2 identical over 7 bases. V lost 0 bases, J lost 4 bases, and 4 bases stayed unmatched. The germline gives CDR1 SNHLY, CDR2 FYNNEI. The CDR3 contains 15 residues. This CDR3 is CASSEARESPDTQYF. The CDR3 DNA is TGTGCCAGCAGTGAAGCGCGGGAGTCACCAGATACGCAGTATTTT.

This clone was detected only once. The CDR3, as DNA: TGTGCCACCAGCAGAGCAGGGGTTCAGGACGAGCAGTACTTC. Its protein product is CATSRAGVQDEQYF. This sequence joins TRBV15 and TRBJ2-7, with a tentative D call TRBD1 (6 bases). The V and J ends lost 1 base and 5 bases respectively, with 12 bases between them. The CDR3 loop spans 14 amino acids. CDR1 is LNHNV, CDR2 YYDKDF, per germline (reference sequence).

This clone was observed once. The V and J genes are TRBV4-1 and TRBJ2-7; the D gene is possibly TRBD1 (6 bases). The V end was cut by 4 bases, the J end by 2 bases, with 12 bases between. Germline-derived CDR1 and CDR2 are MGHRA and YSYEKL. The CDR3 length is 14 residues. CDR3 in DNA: TGCGCCAGCAGCCTGCTACAGGGCACCTACGAGCAGTACTTC. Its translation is CASSLLQGTYEQYF.

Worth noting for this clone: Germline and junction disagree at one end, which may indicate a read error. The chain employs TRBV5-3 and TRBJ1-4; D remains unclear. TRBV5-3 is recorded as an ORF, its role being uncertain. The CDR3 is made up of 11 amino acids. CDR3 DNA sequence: TGTGCCAGAAGCAGAGGCTCACACTGGTATTTT. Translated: CARSRGSHWYF.

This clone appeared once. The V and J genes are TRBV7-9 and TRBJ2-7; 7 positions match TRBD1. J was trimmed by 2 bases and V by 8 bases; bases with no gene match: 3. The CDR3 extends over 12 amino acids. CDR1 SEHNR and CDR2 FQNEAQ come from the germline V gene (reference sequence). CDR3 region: CASGDSTYEQYF. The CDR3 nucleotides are TGTGCCAGCGGGGACAGTACCTACGAGCAGTACTTC.

The CDR3 bases are TGTGCCAGCAGCTCGGGACAGGAAGGAGGCACCGGGGAGCTGTTTTTT. This encodes CASSSGQEGGTGELFF. This sequence joins TRBV13 and TRBJ2-2, with TRBD1 identical over 8 bases. In germline, CDR1 is PRHDT, CDR2 FYEKMQ (reference sequence). With 4 bases clipped from V and 4 bases from J, the junction kept 8 bases outside the gene matches. The CDR3 sequence is 16 residues long. Together with reference TRBV13 and TRBJ2-2, the CDR3 gives the full variable domain: AAGVIQSPRHLIKEKRETATLKCYPIPRHDTVYWYQQGPGQDPQFLISFYEKMQSDKGSIPDRFSAQQFSDYHSELNMSSLELGDSALYFCASSSGQEGGTGELFFGEGSRLTVL.

Written as DNA, the CDR3 is TGCGCCAGCAGCTTGGCAGGGGACCTCTACGAGCAGTACTTC. Residues: CASSLAGDLYEQYF. The chain links TRBV5-1 to TRBJ2-7; D is perhaps TRBD1 (6 bases). V was clipped by 0 bases and J by 3 bases, with 10 bases between them. This CDR3 spans 14 amino acids. Germline CDR1 and CDR2: SGHRS and YFSETQ.

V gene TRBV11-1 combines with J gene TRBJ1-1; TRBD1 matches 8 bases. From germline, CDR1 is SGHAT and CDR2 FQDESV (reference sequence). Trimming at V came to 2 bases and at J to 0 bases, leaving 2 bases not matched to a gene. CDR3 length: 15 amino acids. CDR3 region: CASSLKGQVNTEAFF. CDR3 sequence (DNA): TGTGCCAGCAGCTTAAAGGGACAGGTGAACACTGAAGCTTTCTTT.

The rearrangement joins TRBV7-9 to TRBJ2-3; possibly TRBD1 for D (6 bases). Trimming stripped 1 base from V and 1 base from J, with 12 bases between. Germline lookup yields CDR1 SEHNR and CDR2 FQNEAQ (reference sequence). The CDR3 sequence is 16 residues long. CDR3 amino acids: CASSLVGGARTDTQYF. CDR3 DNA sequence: TGTGCCAGCAGCTTAGTTGGGGGCGCGCGCACAGATACGCAGTATTTT.

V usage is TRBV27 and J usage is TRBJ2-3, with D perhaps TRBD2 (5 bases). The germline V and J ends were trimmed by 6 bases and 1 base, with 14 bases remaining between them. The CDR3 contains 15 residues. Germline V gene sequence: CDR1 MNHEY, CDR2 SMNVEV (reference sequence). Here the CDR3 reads CASRREHYRTDTQYF. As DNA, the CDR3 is TGTGCCAGCAGAAGGGAGCACTACCGCACAGATACGCAGTATTTT.

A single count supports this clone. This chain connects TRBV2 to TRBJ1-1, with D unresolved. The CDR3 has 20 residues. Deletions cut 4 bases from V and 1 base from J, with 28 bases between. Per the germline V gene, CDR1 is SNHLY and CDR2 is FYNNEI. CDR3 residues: CASSATSLSTAYLSNTEAFF. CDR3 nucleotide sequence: TGTGCCAGCAGTGCCACTTCCCTATCGACTGCGTATCTTTCGAACACTGAAGCTTTCTTT.